This TCR beta chain was documented in a study of molecular identifiers for immune sequencing clone quantification. Study-level findings and limits: In naive cells, clones above 20 RNA copies held under 1% of molecules, whereas in effector cells they held over 97%. Spiked Jurkat TCR RNA equivalent to one cell was reportedly detectable in around 980,000 naive cells.

TCRdb re-called the PCR reads with MiXCR, one entry per CDR3 protein. The sample comprises 400,000 to 600,000 distinct CDR3 sequences, 20% to 25% of which are singletons, and 0.7% to 1% rests with the top ten. With 6 bases removed from V and 3 bases from J, the gap between germline ends came to 16 bases. The CDR3 is 15 amino acids. Sorted cell numbers of about 19,000 to 1,000,000, with 10%, 30% or 50% RNA, served as input for naive CD8 libraries. In the case of this clonotype: Its antigen is undetermined. This likely comes from a read error, as the CDR3 has no conserved phenylalanine or tryptophan at its end.

The source of this sequence is a human donor in good health. Some libraries in this study had Jurkat cell RNA spiked in. Sequencing input: naive CD8+ T cells from blood, with Jurkat cell RNA spiked in. Subset of the sample: FACS-sorted CD8+CD4-CCR7+CD45RA+ naive T cells. This sequence joins TRBV12-3 or TRBV12-4 and TRBJ2-3; TRBD1 might be the D (6 bases). The CDR3 loop is CASSPDRTETDTQYL. The CDR3 region has the DNA TGTGCCAGCAGCCCCGATCGGACAGAGACAGATACGCAGTATCTT.